Following are 4 T cell receptor beta chains from one sample sequenced in a study of OX40 agonist ivuxolimab in advanced cancers. The data were produced by immunoSEQ multiplex PCR, yet TCRdb's version contains in-frame clones alone and is incomplete. The sample yields around 80,000 clones, approximately 90% seen once. The input for sequencing was CD4+ or CD8+ T cells sorted from blood, taken in a trial of the OX40 agonist ivuxolimab. Receptor source: an adult with an advanced solid tumor such as melanoma, head and neck, liver or kidney cancer.

The chain employs TRBV5-1 and TRBJ2-6, with D possibly being TRBD1 (6 bases). The V end lost 2 bases, the J end lost 1 base, and 7 bases lay between the germline ends. The CDR3 covers 15 residues. Germline V gene lookup returns CDR1 SGHRS and CDR2 YFSETQ. CDR3 nucleotide sequence: TGCGCCAGCAGCTTCCAGGGGTCTGGGGCCAACGTCCTGACTTTC. Its protein product is CASSFQGSGANVLTF.

This sequence joins TRBV30 and TRBJ2-1; TRBD2 aligns across 10 bases. The CDR3 is 11 amino acids. Germline V gives CDR1 GTSNPN, CDR2 SVGIG (reference sequence). V dropped 8 bases and J dropped 7; count of bases not matched to a gene: 2. The CDR3 DNA reads as TGTGCCGGGGGACTAGCGAATGAGCAGTTCTTC. It yields the protein CAGGLANEQFF.

CDR3 sequence: CASSFRTSDTQYF. The CDR3 nucleotides read TGTGCCAGCAGCTTCCGGACTAGCGATACGCAGTATTTT. This chain uses TRBV13 with TRBJ2-3; 8 bases agree with TRBD2. The CDR3 consists of 13 residues. After removal of 3 bases from V and 6 bases from J, the junction contained 2 bases not matched to a gene. Per the germline V gene, CDR1 is PRHDT and CDR2 is FYEKMQ (reference sequence).

This sequence joins TRBV19 and TRBJ1-5; 9 bases align to TRBD1. The V and J ends lost 7 bases and 4 bases, in that order; junction bases with no gene match: 5. The germline V gene encodes CDR1 LNHDA and CDR2 SQIVND (reference sequence). This CDR3 contains 14 residues. The CDR3 is CASTTGQGNQPQHF. Written as DNA, the CDR3 is TGTGCCAGTACTACGGGACAGGGAAATCAGCCCCAGCATTTT.